Here is one TCR beta chain with its context. Its matching antigen is unknown. The data are from a study of cytomegalovirus exposure and HLA in healthy donors. Study-level findings and limits: Judged likely to be a sequencing artifact was a cluster of highly shared sequence variants. Previously analyzed data showed that most TCR beta V segments were productive at a frequency of about 90% or about 30%. HLA alleles were associated with fewer than 20,000 TCR beta sequences in a later analysis at 0.05 false discovery rate. In a later analysis, most CMV-associated TCR beta chains appeared HLA-restricted.

Trimming took 4 bases from V and 6 from J; bases not matched to a gene: 7. The CDR3 consists of 17 residues. Germline V gene lookup returns CDR1 SGHNT and CDR2 YYREEE (reference sequence). A multiplex PCR was run with 60 Vbeta primers and 13 Jbeta primers. Here immunoSEQ multiplex PCR was the method, and the copy in TCRdb shows in-frame clones only, minus some. The sample shows fewer than 300,000 clones, 70% to 90% of them seen only once. The sequencing input was PBMCs. This clonotype was obtained from a middle-aged man in good health and CMV-seropositive. J is TRBJ2-1 and V is TRBV5-4, with TRBD2 identical over 16 bases. The CDR3 DNA follows: TGTGCCAGCAGCACCGGGACTAGCGGGAGGGCCTTCAATGAGCAGTTCTTC. It is translated as CASSTGTSGRAFNEQFF.